The next 32 T cell receptor beta chains were all read from a single sample in a study of T cell clonotyping in hematopoietic cell transplantation (dated by TCRdb to about 2021). This specimen's time point label, interpreted: recipient sample about 28 days before transplant, after cytoreduction. The library was built by means of the immunoSEQ multiplex PCR assay. The source is immuneACCESS, and TCRdb retained only in-frame sequences with V and J called. Part of the clones is not carried over; for the studies checked, unresolved V genes explain less than half of this, and the remainder is unexplained. The sample profile shows about 43,000 clones; 85% of them were found once. Approximately 3% of the sample comes from the top ten. The source was peripheral blood mononuclear cells, collected before stem cell transplant. The origin of the receptors is a man between 60 and 70 years old with acute myeloid leukemia. Some clones in this sample may be carry-over from other donors' samples.

The chain joins TRBV20-1 to TRBJ1-2; D is possibly TRBD1 (5 bases). Looked up from germline, CDR1 is DFQATT and CDR2 is SNEGSKA (reference sequence). CDR3 length: 9 residues. CDR3 sequence reads: CREGFGYTF. CDR3 DNA: TGCAGGGAGGGGTTTGGCTACACCTTC.

The chain links TRBV19 to TRBJ1-4; D unclear. This CDR3 is 12 amino acids long. The germline V and J ends were trimmed by 8 bases and 8 bases, with 12 bases remaining between them. Germline V CDR1 and CDR2: LNHDA, SQIVND (reference sequence). CDR3 nucleotide sequence: TGTGCCAGTTCGGCGGCGCGGGAAAAACTGTTTTTT. It codes for CASSAAREKLFF.

The V gene is TRBV7-9, the J gene TRBJ2-5, with 9 bases identical to TRBD1. The CDR3 is 15 residues long. Per the germline V gene, CDR1 is SEHNR and CDR2 is FQNEAQ (reference sequence). V shed 5 bases and J 4 bases; nucleotides not matched to a gene: 8. CDR3 DNA sequence: TGTGCCAGCAGCCGAGCGGACAGGGGCTTAGAGACCCAGTACTTC. This codes for CASSRADRGLETQYF.

This clone has just a few counts. This chain connects TRBV5-1 to TRBJ2-7, with a weak D call TRBD1 (6 bases). Trimming pared 3 bases from V and 2 bases from J, leaving 12 bases between. The V gene's germline CDR1 is SGHRS and CDR2 YFSETQ. The CDR3 loop spans 14 amino acids. This chain's CDR3 is CASSYHRDTYEQYF. CDR3 nucleotides: TGCGCCAGCAGCTACCACAGGGATACCTACGAGCAGTACTTC.

Here the CDR3 reads CASSLEPDTQYF. As DNA, the CDR3 is TGCGCCAGCAGCTTGGAGCCAGATACGCAGTATTTT. This chain uses TRBV5-1 with TRBJ2-3; D is uncertain. V lost 0 bases to trimming and J lost 4 bases, with 3 bases between them. Germline CDR1 is SGHRS and CDR2 is YFSETQ. The CDR3 is 12 residues long.

The rearrangement uses TRBV30 and TRBJ1-6; D is undetermined. Per the germline V gene, CDR1 is GTSNPN and CDR2 is SVGIG (reference sequence). Between the trimmed V and J ends, which lost 3 bases and 8 bases, there was a span of 8 bases. The CDR3 totals 12 residues. The CDR3 sequence: CAWSVVHSPLHF. CDR3 coding DNA: TGTGCCTGGAGCGTTGTCCATTCACCCCTCCACTTT.

The gene calls are TRBV9 and TRBJ2-7; no reliable D call. This CDR3 is 14 amino acids long. The germline CDR1 and CDR2 sequences are SGDLS and YYNGEE. V gave up 0 bases and J gave up 2 bases, with 9 bases separating them. The CDR3 coding sequence is TGTGCCAGCAGCGTAGATCCACAGACCTACGAGCAGTACTTC. Translated: CASSVDPQTYEQYF. Using reference TRBV9 and TRBJ2-7 for the parts outside the CDR3, the full variable domain is DSGVTQTPKHLITATGQRVTLRCSPRSGDLSVYWYQQSLDQGLQFLIQYYNGEERAKGNILERFSAQQFPDLHSELNLSSLELGDSALYFCASSVDPQTYEQYFGPGTRLTVT.

The chain is built from TRBV27 and TRBJ1-6; no clear D. Germline CDR1 and CDR2: MNHEY and SMNVEV (reference sequence). The CDR3 runs to 16 residues. Trimming removed 1 base at V and 7 bases at J, with 14 bases between. The DNA of the CDR3 is TGTGCCAGCAGTTTATATGACATATCGACGAATTCACCCCTCCACTTT. It yields the protein CASSLYDISTNSPLHF.

The chain carries TRBV4-2 and TRBJ2-7, with D possibly being TRBD2 (6 bases). V gave up 1 base and J gave up 3 bases, with 10 bases separating them. Germline assignment: CDR1 LGHNA and CDR2 YNFKEQ. The CDR3 is 14 residues long. The DNA of the CDR3 is TGTGCCAGCAGCCAAGGTCCTAGCGTCTACGAGCAGTACTTC. Translated, it gives CASSQGPSVYEQYF.

CDR3 sequence: CASSFGPRTDTQYF. Written as DNA, the CDR3 is TGTGCCAGCAGCTTCGGTCCCCGCACAGATACGCAGTATTTT. The chain links TRBV5-6 to TRBJ2-3; no reliable D call. Germline V gene lookup returns CDR1 SGHDT and CDR2 YYEEEE. The CDR3 is 14 residues long. V was clipped by 2 bases and J by 1 base, with 8 bases between them. Full variable domain (remainder filled in from reference TRBV5-6 and TRBJ2-3): DAGVTQSPTHLIKTRGQQVTLRCSPKSGHDTVSWYQQALGQGPQFIFQYYEEEERQRGNFPDRFSGHQFPNYSSELNVNALLLGDSALYLCASSFGPRTDTQYFGPGTRLTVL.

The genes are TRBV10-3 and TRBJ1-6; unclear D gene. Germline CDR1 is ENHRY and CDR2 is SYGVKD. The CDR3 runs 12 residues. V was pared by 3 bases and J by 11 bases, with 8 bases between. The CDR3 loop reads CAISDLGTPLHF. The CDR3 DNA reads as TGTGCCATCAGTGACCTAGGGACACCCCTCCACTTT.

The J gene is TRBJ1-2, the V gene TRBV9; D might be TRBD1 (6 bases). CDR3 length: 18 amino acids. V lost 0 bases to trimming and J lost 1 base, with 19 bases between them. Germline CDR1 SGDLS, CDR2 YYNGEE. CDR3 sequence: CASSVVTAGGQINYGYTF. CDR3 DNA sequence: TGTGCCAGCAGCGTAGTCACAGCGGGCGGACAGATTAACTATGGCTACACCTTC. Supplemented by reference TRBV9 and TRBJ1-2, the full variable domain reads DSGVTQTPKHLITATGQRVTLRCSPRSGDLSVYWYQQSLDQGLQFLIQYYNGEERAKGNILERFSAQQFPDLHSELNLSSLELGDSALYFCASSVVTAGGQINYGYTFGSGTRLTVV.

This chain connects TRBV19 to TRBJ1-6; D remains unclear. The germline V gene has CDR1 LNHDA and CDR2 SQIVND (reference sequence). CDR3 length: 13 residues. V lost 7 bases and J lost 7, with 11 bases in between. Here the CDR3 reads CASNRATNSPLHF. CDR3 coding DNA: TGTGCCAGTAATCGGGCCACGAATTCACCCCTCCACTTT.

CDR3 in DNA: TGTGCCAGCACCCCAGGGGTCGAGCAGTACTTC. This sequence encodes CASTPGVEQYF. This sequence joins TRBV28 and TRBJ2-7; possibly TRBD1 for D (6 bases). V lost 7 bases to trimming and J lost 6 bases, with 10 bases between them. Germline CDR1 is MDHEN and CDR2 is SYDVKM. CDR3 length: 11 residues.

J is TRBJ1-1 and V is TRBV4-3, with 7 bases aligning to TRBD1. In germline, CDR1 is LGHNA, CDR2 YSLEER. The V segment lost 5 bases and the J segment 1 base; nucleotides outside the gene matches: 10. The CDR3 is 16 residues long. In DNA form, the CDR3 reads TGCGCCAGCAGCTACCGACGACAGGGAGGGAACACTGAAGCTTTCTTT. Residues: CASSYRRQGGNTEAFF.

This clone was observed a handful of times. The chain combines TRBV28 with TRBJ2-7; 8 bases map to TRBD2. The length of the CDR3 is 16 residues. V lost 7 bases and J lost 5; bases outside the gene matches: 16. Looked up from germline, CDR1 is MDHEN and CDR2 is SYDVKM. In DNA, the CDR3 is TGTGCCAGCATTCCCATCGGGGGGGCTTTCGTGGACGAGCAGTACTTC. Translating it yields CASIPIGGAFVDEQYF. Using reference TRBV28 and TRBJ2-7 for the parts outside the CDR3, the full variable domain is DVKVTQSSRYLVKRTGEKVFLECVQDMDHENMFWYRQDPGLGLRLIYFSYDVKMKEKGDIPEGYSVSREKKERFSLILESASTNQTSMYLCASIPIGGAFVDEQYFGPGTRLTVT.

The J gene is TRBJ2-1, the V gene TRBV21-1. TRBV21-1 has pseudogene status. This CDR3 has 11 residues. The CDR3 DNA reads TGTGCCAGCAGCAGGGACAATGAGCAGTTCTTC. It codes for CASSRDNEQFF.

There are a few counts of this clone. The chain links TRBV7-3 to TRBJ2-2, with TRBD1 matching 9 bases. Looked up from germline, CDR1 is SGHTA and CDR2 is FQGTGA. This CDR3 spans 15 amino acids. Germline trimming cut 6 bases from V and 4 bases from J; bases unmatched to any gene: 6. The CDR3 region is CASSLQGARTGELFF. CDR3 in DNA: TGTGCCAGCAGTCTACAGGGGGCCCGCACCGGGGAGCTGTTTTTT.

The chain uses TRBV20-1 and TRBJ2-3; D uncertain. Germline CDR1 and CDR2: DFQATT and SNEGSKA (reference sequence). The V end was cut by 4 bases, the J end by 3 bases, with 5 bases between. The CDR3 is 11 amino acids. The CDR3 DNA sequence: TGCAGTGCTACCCGGACAGATACGCAGTATTTT. Its translation is CSATRTDTQYF.

V and J are TRBV11-2 and TRBJ1-1, with D perhaps matching TRBD1 (6 bases). The CDR3 extends over 14 amino acids. Germline V gene sequence: CDR1 SGHAT, CDR2 FQNNGV. Trimming removed 0 bases from V and 5 bases from J, with 10 bases in between. The CDR3 loop reads CASSLEGAGTEAFF. The CDR3 coding sequence is TGTGCCAGCAGCTTAGAGGGGGCAGGGACTGAAGCTTTCTTT. Variable domain in full (rest from reference TRBV11-2 and TRBJ1-1): EAGVAQSPRYKIIEKRQSVAFWCNPISGHATLYWYQQILGQGPKLLIQFQNNGVVDDSQLPKDRFSAERLKGVDSTLKIQPAKLEDSAVYLCASSLEGAGTEAFFGQGTRLTVV.

The chain has TRBV19 and TRBJ1-1, with TRBD1 identical over 10 bases. This CDR3 has 17 amino acids. After removal of 6 bases from V and 1 base from J, the junction contained 11 bases not matched to a gene. Germline CDR1 is LNHDA and CDR2 is SQIVND (reference sequence). The CDR3 spells CASRGQGDGSRNTEAFF. CDR3 nucleotides: TGTGCCAGTAGAGGACAGGGGGATGGGTCTAGGAACACTGAAGCTTTCTTT.

The chain has TRBV7-2 and TRBJ1-2; TRBD1 might be the D (6 bases). This CDR3 comprises 13 residues. V lost 3 bases to trimming and J lost 7 bases, with 12 bases between them. Germline CDR1 and CDR2: SGHTA and FQGNSA. CDR3 residues: CASSFKGDSGYTF. CDR3 coding DNA: TGTGCCAGCAGCTTCAAGGGGGATAGTGGCTACACCTTC.

V is TRBV4-1 and J is TRBJ2-7, with D possibly matching TRBD2 (6 bases). Trimming removed 1 base at V and 0 bases at J, with 13 bases between. CDR3 length: 16 residues. Per germline, CDR1 MGHRA and CDR2 YSYEKL. The DNA for the CDR3 is TGCGCCAGCAGCCAAGTCCTAGCGACCAGCTCCTACGAGCAGTACTTC. It encodes CASSQVLATSSYEQYF.

The chain combines TRBV28 with TRBJ2-7, with a tentative D call TRBD1 (5 bases). V dropped 8 bases and J dropped 0 bases, with 14 bases sitting between them. The germline gives CDR1 MDHEN, CDR2 SYDVKM. The CDR3 runs 14 residues. CDR3 sequence reads: CASLSRQGSYEQYF. Here the CDR3 DNA reads TGTGCCAGCCTTTCCAGGCAGGGCTCCTACGAGCAGTACTTC.

The count of this clone is one. The chain couples TRBV2 to TRBJ2-2, with D unclear. CDR1 and CDR2 from the germline V gene are SNHLY and FYNNEI. The CDR3 runs 13 residues. With 4 bases removed from V and 4 bases from J, the gap between germline ends came to 7 bases. DNA of the CDR3: TGTGCCAGCAGTGCGAGAGCCACCGGGGAGCTGTTTTTT. It yields the protein CASSARATGELFF.

The rearrangement links TRBV13 to TRBJ2-5; 10 bases line up with TRBD2. CDR3 size: 14 residues. Trimming at V came to 3 bases and at J to 4 bases, leaving 2 bases not matched to a gene. CDR1 and CDR2 (germline): PRHDT, FYEKMQ (reference sequence). The chain's CDR3 is CASSFPSGGETQYF. DNA for the CDR3: TGTGCCAGCAGCTTCCCTAGCGGGGGAGAGACCCAGTACTTC.

This chain links TRBV6-5 with TRBJ2-7; a possible D gene is TRBD1 (5 bases). The CDR3 covers 14 residues. Germline CDR1 MNHEY, CDR2 SVGAGI. V was pared by 8 bases and J by 3 bases, with 17 bases between. The CDR3 sequence is CASGTRAGLYEQYF. The CDR3 nucleotides are TGTGCCAGCGGCACCCGGGCAGGGCTCTACGAGCAGTACTTC.

The sample holds one count of this clone. The chain has TRBV30 and TRBJ1-6; 7 bases are a match to TRBD1. CDR3 length: 16 amino acids. In germline, CDR1 is GTSNPN, CDR2 SVGIG (reference sequence). The junction had 5 bases not matched to a gene; V was cut back by 3 bases and J by 0 bases. The CDR3 region has the DNA TGTGCCTGGAGCCGGACAGGTGCCTCCTATAATTCACCCCTCCACTTT. The encoded protein is CAWSRTGASYNSPLHF.

The chain couples TRBV20-1 to TRBJ2-3; no firm D call. V lost 3 bases and J 14 bases, leaving 15 bases between the germline ends. Germline values: CDR1 DFQATT, CDR2 SNEGSKA (reference sequence). The CDR3 is made up of 11 amino acids. The chain's CDR3 is CSASWSSHGYF. Here the CDR3 DNA reads TGCAGTGCTAGCTGGTCCTCCCATGGGTATTTT.

The chain joins TRBV7-8 to TRBJ1-1, with 9 bases aligning to TRBD1. Germline values: CDR1 SGHVS, CDR2 FQNEAQ. The CDR3 length is 14 residues. With V trimmed by 5 bases and J by 5 bases, 6 bases remained unmatched. CDR3 residues: CASSTSTGGTEAFF. In nucleotides, the CDR3 is TGTGCCAGCAGCACCTCGACAGGGGGGACTGAAGCTTTCTTT.

This chain uses TRBV9 with TRBJ2-1; 8 bases agree with TRBD1. Trimming removed 4 bases from V and 3 bases from J; junction bases left unmatched: 6. Per the germline V gene, CDR1 is SGDLS and CDR2 is YYNGEE. The CDR3 spans 15 residues. The CDR3 is CASSPGQGGYNEQFF. The CDR3 DNA reads TGTGCCAGCAGCCCAGGACAGGGAGGCTACAATGAGCAGTTCTTC.

This rearrangement joins TRBV11-1 to TRBJ1-1; 9 positions agree with TRBD1. The CDR3 has 16 amino acids. The trim removed 5 bases at V and 2 bases at J, leaving 9 bases unmatched. Germline V lookup: CDR1 SGHAT, CDR2 FQDESV (reference sequence). CDR3 coding DNA: TGTGCCAGCAGCCTACAGGGGGCCACTCTTAACACTGAAGCTTTCTTT. It is translated as CASSLQGATLNTEAFF. Drawing the rest from reference TRBV11-1 and TRBJ1-1, the complete variable domain is EAEVAQSPRYKITEKSQAVAFWCDPISGHATLYWYRQILGQGPELLVQFQDESVVDDSQLPKDRFSAERLKGVDSTLKIQPAELGDSAMYLCASSLQGATLNTEAFFGQGTRLTVV.